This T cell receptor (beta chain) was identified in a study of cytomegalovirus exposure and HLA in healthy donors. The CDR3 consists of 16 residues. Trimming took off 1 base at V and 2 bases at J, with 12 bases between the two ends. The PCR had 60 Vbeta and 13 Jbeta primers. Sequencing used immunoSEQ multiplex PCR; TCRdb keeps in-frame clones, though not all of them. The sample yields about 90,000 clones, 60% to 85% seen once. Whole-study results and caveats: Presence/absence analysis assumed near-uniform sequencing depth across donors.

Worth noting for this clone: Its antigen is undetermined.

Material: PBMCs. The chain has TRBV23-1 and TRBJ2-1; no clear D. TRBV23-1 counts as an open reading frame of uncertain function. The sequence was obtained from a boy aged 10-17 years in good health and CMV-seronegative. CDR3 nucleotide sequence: TGCGCCAGCAGTCAATTTGAGGAAAAAGCCTACAATGAGCAGTTCTTC. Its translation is CASSQFEEKAYNEQFF.